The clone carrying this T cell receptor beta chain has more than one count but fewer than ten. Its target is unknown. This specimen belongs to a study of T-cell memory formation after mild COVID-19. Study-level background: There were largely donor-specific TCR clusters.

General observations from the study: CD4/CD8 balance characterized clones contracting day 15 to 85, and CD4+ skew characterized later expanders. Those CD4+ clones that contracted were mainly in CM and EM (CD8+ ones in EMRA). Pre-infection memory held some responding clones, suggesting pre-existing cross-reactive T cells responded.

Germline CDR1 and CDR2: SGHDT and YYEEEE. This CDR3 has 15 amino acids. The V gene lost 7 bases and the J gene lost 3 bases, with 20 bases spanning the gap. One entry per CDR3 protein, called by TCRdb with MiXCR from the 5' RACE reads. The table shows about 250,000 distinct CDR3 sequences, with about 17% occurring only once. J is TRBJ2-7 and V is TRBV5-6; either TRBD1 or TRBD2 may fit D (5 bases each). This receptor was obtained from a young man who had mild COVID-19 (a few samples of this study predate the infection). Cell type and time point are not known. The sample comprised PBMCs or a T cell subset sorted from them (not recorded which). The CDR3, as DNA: TGTGCCAGCCGGTGGGGACGGCTGCCGGGCTACGAGCAGTACTTC. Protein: CASRWGRLPGYEQYF.